Sequencing of this T cell receptor (beta chain) was carried out in a study of CD8 T cells in Susac syndrome. Study summary: When blood was drawn, patients with Susac syndrome were on intravenous immunoglobulin alone, on corticosteroids, or therapy-naive.

The sequenced target, TCR beta, came from blood CD8+ and CD4+ T cells. From germline, CDR1 is SGHAT and CDR2 FQNNGV. Trimming took 5 bases from V and 7 from J; bases not matched to a gene: 2. The CDR3 is 11 residues long. Random hexamers primed reverse transcription of about 0.45 to 1 ug RNA. Across 54 Vbeta and 13 Jbeta, immunoSEQ multiplex PCR amplified TCR beta CDR3. One entry per CDR3 protein results from TCRdb running MiXCR on the immunoSEQ multiplex PCR reads. The sample carries tens of thousands of distinct CDR3 sequences, just under 95% recorded once. This sequence joins TRBV11-2 and TRBJ2-7; 7 bases agree with TRBD2. The sample comprised CD4+ T cells from PBMCs. The origin of this receptor is a human donor with Susac syndrome. CDR3 nucleotide sequence: TGTGCCAGCAGCCGGACTAGTGAGCAGTACTTC. This translates into CASSRTSEQYF.